This TCR beta chain derives from a study of siplizumab effects on memory and regulatory T cells. Regarding the study as a whole: Proliferating Tregs' suppressive function in siplizumab cultures went unconfirmed. Siplizumab gave mappable alloreactive CD4+ clones an average Treg-derived fraction of less than 75%, against roughly 30% in controls.

This clone was detected once. Its matching antigen is unknown. V dropped 6 bases and J dropped 2 bases, with 20 bases sitting between them. This CDR3 comprises 16 residues. Germline V lookup: CDR1 LNHDA, CDR2 SQIVND (reference sequence). Using immunoSEQ multiplex PCR, the repertoire was profiled, and TCRdb retains in-frame clones only, with some absent. Of some 120,000 clones in the sample, 80% to 95% were seen once. The clonotype was recovered from a human donor in good health. The chain uses TRBV19 and TRBJ2-7; D might be TRBD2 (7 bases). The sequencing sample was made of non-Treg CD4+ T cells sorted from blood. CDR3 sequence: CASSSQGGRAPYEQYF. CDR3 DNA: TGTGCCAGTAGCTCCCAAGGGGGGAGGGCCCCCTACGAGCAGTACTTC.